A selection of T cell receptor beta chains follows, all from one sample in a study of shared clonotypes between healthy human individuals. This table comes from immunoSEQ multiplex PCR, and its TCRdb copy is limited to in-frame clones, with some not included. Of 2 million to 2.5 million clones listed, more than 90% are singletons. The sequencing input was naive CD4+ T cells sorted from blood. The receptors were gathered from a man aged 18 to 30 in good health. Both conserved end residues are part of each CDR3. A D gene is named only where the DNA matches it firmly. Some rows mark clone size as missing; the rest say once, few, many or name a class of expanded clone.

>-|TRBJ2-7|-|TRBV6-5
CASSYRDGPYEQYF
TGTGCCAGCAGTTACCGGGACGGACCCTACGAGCAGTACTTC
>TRBD2|TRBJ2-1|-|TRBV5-1
CASSHTSGRSNEQFF
TGCGCCAGCAGCCATACTAGCGGGAGAAGCAATGAGCAGTTCTTC
>-|TRBJ1-2|few|TRBV19
CASSWQGPEGYTF
TGTGCCAGTAGCTGGCAAGGGCCGGAAGGCTACACCTTC
>TRBD2|TRBJ2-1|-|TRBV5-1
CASRHGGRSGNEQFF
TGCGCCAGCCGGCACGGCGGGAGAAGCGGCAATGAGCAGTTCTTC
>-|TRBJ2-2|-|TRBV10-1
CASSEYTGTGELFF
TGCGCCAGCAGTGAGTACACAGGCACCGGGGAGCTGTTTTTT
>TRBD2|TRBJ2-7|-|TRBV18
CASSPIAGDHYEQYF
TGTGCCAGCTCACCTATAGCGGGAGATCACTACGAGCAGTACTTC
>TRBD2|TRBJ2-2|-|TRBV10-3
CAIRGTSGNTGELFF
TGTGCCATCAGAGGGACTAGCGGTAACACCGGGGAGCTGTTTTTT
>-|TRBJ2-7|-|TRBV5-1
CASSQTGQGLEQYF
TGCGCCAGCAGCCAAACAGGTCAGGGGCTCGAGCAGTACTTC
>-|TRBJ1-2|once|TRBV5-4
CASSSPGLYGYTF
TGTGCCAGCAGCTCCCCGGGGCTCTATGGCTACACCTTC
>-|TRBJ1-2|-|TRBV6-5
CASSYSEDSIYGYTF
TGTGCCAGCAGTTACTCAGAGGACAGTATCTATGGCTACACCTTC
>-|TRBJ2-2|-|TRBV5-1
CASSLDATSITGELFF
TGCGCCAGCAGCTTGGATGCGACATCAATCACCGGGGAGCTGTTTTTT
>TRBD2|TRBJ2-1|-|TRBV15
CATSSLGTSDREQFF
TGTGCCACCAGCAGTCTGGGGACTAGCGATCGTGAGCAGTTCTTC
>TRBD1|TRBJ2-1|-|TRBV10-3
CATLGQGFRSDYNEQFF
TGTGCCACCTTGGGACAGGGTTTTCGTAGTGACTACAATGAGCAGTTCTTC
>TRBD1|TRBJ2-1|-|TRBV2
CASSAGQGRAPRWDEQFF
TGTGCCAGCAGTGCGGGACAGGGTCGGGCTCCCCGTTGGGATGAGCAGTTCTTC
>-|TRBJ2-5|-|TRBV5-1
CASSPGLLSQETQYF
TGCGCCAGCAGCCCGGGACTCCTCTCCCAAGAGACCCAGTACTTC
>-|TRBJ1-5|-|TRBV18
CASSPGGQRSNQPQHF
TGTGCCAGCTCACCCGGGGGGCAGAGGAGCAATCAGCCCCAGCATTTT
>-|TRBJ1-2|-|TRBV30
CAWSVQMRVYGYTF
TGTGCCTGGAGTGTACAAATGAGGGTCTATGGCTACACCTTC
>TRBD2|TRBJ2-4|-|TRBV19
CASNLRTSGGFPYF
TGTGCCAGTAACCTTAGAACTAGCGGGGGATTTCCTTACTTC
>-|TRBJ2-1|-|TRBV7-9
CASSSRGGASSYNEQFF
TGTGCCAGCAGCTCGCGTGGTGGGGCTAGCTCCTACAATGAGCAGTTCTTC
>-|TRBJ1-6|-|TRBV11-2
CASRRSTALNLSPLHF
TGTGCCAGCCGCCGCAGCACAGCCCTGAACCTATCACCCCTCCACTTT
>-|TRBJ1-1|-|TRBV10-3
CAISESVPAGATFF
TGTGCCATCAGTGAGTCGGTTCCGGCAGGGGCGACTTTCTTT
>-|TRBJ1-6|-|TRBV6-6
CASSYSSDRVGSPLHF
TGTGCCAGCAGTTACTCGAGTGATAGGGTTGGATCACCCCTCCACTTT
>-|TRBJ1-6|-|TRBV12-5
CASGLWQGGSPLHF
TGTGCTAGTGGTTTGTGGCAGGGAGGTTCACCCCTCCACTTT
>-|TRBJ2-7|-|TRBV7-8
CASSSPVGLGSYEQYF
TGTGCCAGCAGCTCCCCGGTGGGGCTCGGCTCCTACGAGCAGTACTTC
>-|TRBJ2-1|-|TRBV28
CASSLLDGILSYNEQFF
TGTGCCAGCAGTTTACTTGACGGTATCCTCTCTTACAATGAGCAGTTCTTC